These T cell receptor beta chains were read from a single sample in a study of blood T cell repertoires in COVID-19. Clones were sequenced by immunoSEQ multiplex PCR, and TCRdb holds only the in-frame ones, with some missing. Of 100,000 to 150,000 clones listed, roughly 88% are singletons. Material: peripheral blood. These receptors originate from a man aged 45-60 years with acute or convalescent COVID-19. The CDR3 runs from the conserved cysteine through the conserved F or W. The D gene is left open where the match is weak. Clone size is shown for a subset of rows, as once, few, many or a class of expanded clone.

CDR3 length,V gene,D gene,J gene,clone size,CDR3 protein,CDR3 DNA
14,TRBV7-2,-,TRBJ2-7,-,CASSLDRVGYEQYF,TGTGCCAGCAGCTTAGACAGGGTGGGGTACGAGCAGTACTTC
15,TRBV5-1,TRBD2,TRBJ2-2,-,CASSQLGLAPGELFF,TGCGCCAGCAGCCAGCTCGGACTAGCCCCCGGGGAGCTGTTTTTT
20,TRBV11-3,-,TRBJ1-5,-,CASSLDPDSREGDSNQPQHF,TGTGCCAGCAGCTTAGACCCCGACAGCAGGGAGGGGGATAGCAATCAGCCCCAGCATTTT
19,TRBV6-4,TRBD2,TRBJ2-1,-,CASSLTRASGRLSYNEQFF,TGTGCCAGCAGTCTGACCAGGGCTAGCGGGAGGTTGTCCTACAATGAGCAGTTCTTC
13,TRBV11-3,TRBD2,TRBJ2-1,-,CASSLAFTSGKIF,TGTGCCAGCAGCTTAGCCTTCACTAGCGGGAAGATCTTC
17,TRBV7-9,TRBD2,TRBJ2-3,-,CALAPSGVSLTTDTQYF,TGTGCCCTTGCGCCTAGCGGGGTGAGTTTGACAACAGATACGCAGTATTTT
12,TRBV9,TRBD1,TRBJ1-2,-,CAIRGTTYGYTF,TGTGCCATCAGGGGGACAACTTATGGCTACACCTTC
13,TRBV12-3/TRBV12-4,-,TRBJ1-2,once,CASSFGGFYGYTF,TGTGCCAGCAGTTTCGGGGGATTCTATGGCTACACCTTC
13,TRBV12-5,-,TRBJ2-7,once,CASGSFRGDEQYF,TGTGCTAGTGGTTCGTTCAGGGGGGACGAGCAGTACTTC
15,TRBV21-1,-,TRBJ2-4,-,CASSRVGGAKNIQYF,TGTGCCAGCAGCAGGGTAGGGGGCGCCAAAAACATTCAGTACTTC
12,TRBV6-5,TRBD1,TRBJ1-2,-,CASSFTGVSYTF,TGTGCCAGCAGTTTCACAGGGGTCAGCTACACCTTC
15,TRBV7-6,TRBD1,TRBJ2-7,-,CASSFDRGSNYEQYF,TGTGCCAGCAGCTTTGACAGGGGAAGTAACTACGAGCAGTACTTC
13,TRBV12-3/TRBV12-4,-,TRBJ1-2,-,CASTPRGTYGYTF,TGTGCCAGCACTCCTAGGGGGACCTATGGCTACACCTTC
16,TRBV9,TRBD1,TRBJ2-1,once,CASSVRDSSSNNEQFF,TGTGCCAGCAGCGTACGGGACAGTTCTTCCAACAATGAGCAGTTCTTC
15,TRBV5-1,-,TRBJ1-3,-,CASSSYVGGGNTIYF,TGCGCCAGCAGCTCATACGTCGGGGGAGGAAACACCATATATTTT
17,TRBV7-6,TRBD2,TRBJ2-3,-,CASSFIKGLAGADTQYF,TGTGCCAGCAGCTTCATAAAGGGACTAGCGGGAGCGGATACGCAGTATTTT
14,TRBV19,TRBD1,TRBJ1-2,-,CASSPDRVIAGYTF,TGTGCCAGTAGTCCCGACAGGGTAATCGCAGGCTACACCTTC
15,TRBV12-5,-,TRBJ1-3,few,CASGLGQNSGNTIYF,TGTGCTAGTGGTTTGGGCCAGAACTCTGGAAACACCATATATTTT
14,TRBV6-2/TRBV6-3,TRBD1,TRBJ2-7,-,CASSEQGLNYEQYF,TGTGCCAGCAGCGAACAGGGGCTGAACTACGAGCAGTACTTC
16,TRBV6-5,-,TRBJ1-4,-,CASSYSTAEDNEKLFF,TGTGCCAGCAGTTACTCGACGGCGGAGGATAATGAAAAACTGTTTTTT
15,TRBV6-5,TRBD1,TRBJ1-2,-,CASRPDRGANYGYTF,TGTGCCAGCAGGCCTGACAGGGGAGCTAACTATGGCTACACCTTC
19,TRBV3-1/TRBV3-2,TRBD2,TRBJ2-3,-,CASAHRGSGRIGSTDTQYF,TGTGCCAGCGCCCATAGGGGTAGCGGGAGAATAGGAAGCACAGATACGCAGTATTTT
15,TRBV5-6,-,TRBJ2-5,-,CASSFLSPIDGTQYF,TGTGCCAGCAGCTTCCTCTCACCAATAGATGGGACCCAGTACTTC
14,TRBV19,TRBD1,TRBJ2-6,-,CASSLDRGRDVLTF,TGTGCCAGTAGCCTAGACAGGGGGCGCGACGTCCTGACTTTC
14,TRBV19,-,TRBJ1-2,-,CASSDPGNYYGYTF,TGTGCCAGTAGTGACCCCGGGAACTACTATGGCTACACCTTC
14,TRBV7-9,TRBD1,TRBJ2-7,-,CASSRGQGDNEQYF,TGTGCCAGCAGCCGAGGACAGGGGGACAACGAGCAGTACTTC
16,TRBV27,TRBD2,TRBJ2-3,-,CASSYLAGERTDTQYF,TGTGCCAGCAGTTACCTAGCGGGAGAAAGGACAGATACGCAGTATTTT
16,TRBV11-2,-,TRBJ1-6,-,CASSLAGSSYNSPLHF,TGTGCCAGCAGCTTAGCTGGGAGCTCCTATAATTCACCCCTCCACTTT
15,TRBV5-1,-,TRBJ1-2,-,CASSLDSWGRSGYTF,TGCGCCAGCAGCTTGGATTCGTGGGGGCGAAGTGGCTACACCTTC
15,TRBV3-1/TRBV3-2,TRBD2,TRBJ2-3,-,CASSHAAGGADTQYF,TGTGCCAGCTCCCACGCGGCGGGAGGTGCAGATACGCAGTATTTT
17,TRBV18,TRBD1,TRBJ1-2,-,CASSPDLFMGQSFGYTF,TGTGCCAGCTCACCCGACTTATTCATGGGACAGTCCTTCGGCTACACCTTC
13,TRBV19,-,TRBJ2-1,-,CASTARDYNEQFF,TGTGCCAGTACCGCGCGGGACTACAATGAGCAGTTCTTC
13,TRBV23-1,-,TRBJ1-2,-,CASSQDTFYGYTF,TGCGCCAGCAGTCAAGACACCTTCTATGGCTACACCTTC
15,TRBV7-9,TRBD1,TRBJ1-6,-,CASTFRGPINSPLHF,TGTGCCAGCACCTTCAGGGGGCCCATTAATTCACCCCTCCACTTT
13,TRBV18,TRBD2,TRBJ2-7,-,CASSGPLAPEQYF,TGTGCCAGCTCAGGCCCACTAGCGCCCGAGCAGTACTTC
15,TRBV5-1,TRBD1,TRBJ1-2,-,CASSEPGQGRYGYTF,TGCGCCAGCAGCGAGCCGGGACAGGGCCGATATGGCTACACCTTC
16,TRBV19,TRBD2,TRBJ2-5,-,CASSIRGTSGKETQYF,TGTGCCAGTAGTATAAGGGGGACTAGCGGTAAAGAGACCCAGTACTTC
14,TRBV11-3,TRBD1,TRBJ1-2,-,CASSYPGQGYGYTF,TGTGCCAGCAGTTACCCGGGACAGGGCTATGGCTACACCTTC
14,TRBV15,-,TRBJ2-3,-,CATSVTRSTDTQYF,TGTGCCACCAGCGTAACTAGGTCCACAGATACGCAGTATTTT
12,TRBV30,TRBD1,TRBJ1-1,-,CAGQGVWTEAFF,TGTGCCGGACAGGGGGTATGGACTGAAGCTTTCTTT
18,TRBV6-2/TRBV6-3,TRBD2,TRBJ2-2,-,CASSYPTPLAGSTGELFF,TGTGCCAGCAGTTACCCCACACCGCTAGCGGGAAGCACCGGGGAGCTGTTTTTT
14,TRBV19,-,TRBJ1-5,-,CASTSGQGAQPQHF,-
13,TRBV6-5,TRBD1,TRBJ1-1,-,CASSQQGDTEAFF,TGTGCCAGCAGCCAACAGGGGGACACTGAAGCTTTCTTT
14,TRBV5-1,-,TRBJ2-5,-,CASSEGTPQETQYF,TGCGCCAGCAGCGAAGGGACACCTCAAGAGACCCAGTACTTC
14,TRBV24-1,TRBD1,TRBJ2-7,-,CATSDPGQGREQYF,TGTGCCACCAGTGATCCAGGACAGGGACGGGAGCAGTACTTC
15,TRBV9,-,TRBJ1-5,-,CASSVGELGNQPQHF,TGTGCCAGCAGCGTAGGAGAGTTGGGCAATCAGCCCCAGCATTTT
15,TRBV7-8,-,TRBJ1-2,-,CASSLEFPPLYGYTF,TGTGCCAGCAGCTTAGAATTCCCCCCTCTTTATGGCTACACCTTC
15,TRBV5-8,-,TRBJ1-5,-,CASSLWTETNQPQHF,TGTGCCAGCAGCCTATGGACAGAGACCAATCAGCCCCAGCATTTT
14,TRBV28,-,TRBJ1-6,-,CASSFGGFGSPLHF,TGTGCCAGCAGTTTTGGAGGTTTCGGATCACCCCTCCACTTT
16,TRBV5-6,-,TRBJ1-5,-,CASSSYRTADNQPQHF,TGTGCCAGCAGCTCCTACCGGACAGCCGATAATCAGCCCCAGCATTTT
14,TRBV18,TRBD1,TRBJ2-2,-,CASSQTGITGELFF,TGTGCCAGCTCACAGACAGGGATTACCGGGGAGCTGTTTTTT
16,TRBV19,TRBD2,TRBJ2-5,-,CASSMAIAGGVETQYF,TGTGCCAGTAGTATGGCGATAGCGGGAGGGGTTGAGACCCAGTACTTC
14,TRBV9,-,TRBJ1-2,-,CASSVAQFNYGYTF,TGTGCCAGCAGCGTAGCCCAATTTAACTATGGCTACACCTTC
14,TRBV18,-,TRBJ2-5,-,CASSPGHKKETQYF,TGTGCCAGCTCACCGGGACACAAAAAAGAGACCCAGTACTTC